Shown below are 18 T cell receptor beta chains from a single sample sequenced in a study of monozygotic twins with cystic fibrosis. Generated by immunoSEQ multiplex PCR, the TCRdb table keeps only in-frame clones and is missing some. The sample holds approximately 27,000 clones; 90% are singletons and the top ten take approximately 0.54%. The sequencing input was blood. Receptor source: a girl aged 2 to 9 with cystic fibrosis.

V usage is TRBV4-1 and J usage is TRBJ1-1, with a weak D call TRBD1 (5 bases). Trimming took off 7 bases at V and 2 bases at J, with 14 bases between the two ends. The CDR3 totals 14 residues. Germline loops: CDR1 MGHRA, CDR2 YSYEKL. The CDR3 is CASKGRQTNTEAFF. The DNA for the CDR3 is TGCGCCAGCAAGGGGCGGCAGACTAACACTGAAGCTTTCTTT.

The J gene is TRBJ1-6, the V gene TRBV5-4; the D gene is possibly TRBD1 (5 bases). Germline V gene lookup returns CDR1 SGHNT and CDR2 YYREEE (reference sequence). This CDR3 is built from 15 residues. Trimming stripped 4 bases from V and 9 bases from J, with 17 bases between. In DNA, the CDR3 is TGTGCCAGCAGCACGGGAGGCAGGGAGGGTTCACCCCTCCACTTT. Translated, it gives CASSTGGREGSPLHF.

This chain connects TRBV15 to TRBJ1-4; D is unresolved. Germline V CDR1 and CDR2: LNHNV, YYDKDF (reference sequence). This CDR3 spans 14 amino acids. V lost 1 base and J lost 5, with 8 bases in between. The CDR3 DNA follows: TGTGCCACCAGCAGAGCAGGCTTGAATGAAAAACTGTTTTTT. Encoded protein: CATSRAGLNEKLFF.

J is TRBJ2-7 and V is TRBV4-1; 7 bases are a match to TRBD2. CDR3 length equals 13 residues. Germline CDR1 reads MGHRA; CDR2 reads YSYEKL. V lost 6 bases to trimming and J lost 0 bases; unmatched junction nucleotides: 2. The CDR3 loop is CASSRGDSYEQYF. The CDR3 DNA follows: TGCGCCAGCAGTCGGGGGGACTCCTACGAGCAGTACTTC.

CDR3 residues: CASSPSQQVTNEKLFF. The CDR3 DNA sequence: TGTGCCAGCAGCCCCTCACAGCAGGTCACTAATGAAAAACTGTTTTTT. The chain carries TRBV9 and TRBJ1-4, with D unclear. Germline V gene data show CDR1 as SGDLS and CDR2 as YYNGEE. The CDR3 is 16 amino acids. V was cut by 4 bases and J by 2 bases, with 15 bases left in between.

The chain has TRBV5-1 and TRBJ2-3; perhaps TRBD1 as D (6 bases). Germline CDR1 is SGHRS and CDR2 is YFSETQ. CDR3 size: 15 residues. V lost 0 bases, J lost 4 bases, and 12 bases lay in between. CDR3 DNA: TGCGCCAGCAGCTTGGAGGGCAGGGGACCAGATACGCAGTATTTT. Translated, it gives CASSLEGRGPDTQYF.

V gene TRBV7-3 combines with J gene TRBJ2-5; 10 bases agree with TRBD2. CDR1 is SGHTA, CDR2 FQGTGA, per germline. The CDR3 spans 15 residues. Trimming removed 5 bases from V and 1 base from J; junction bases left unmatched: 4. This CDR3 reads CASSPQRGGQETQYF. CDR3 bases: TGTGCCAGCAGCCCCCAGCGGGGGGGCCAAGAGACCCAGTACTTC.

This rearrangement joins TRBV6-5 to TRBJ1-2, with D perhaps TRBD1 (6 bases). Trimming removed 5 bases from V and 8 bases from J, with 15 bases in between. The CDR3 has 13 residues. The V gene's germline CDR1 is MNHEY and CDR2 SVGAGI. As DNA, the CDR3 is TGTGCCAGCAGTCCAATGTGGACAGAAGGCTACACCTTC. The encoded protein is CASSPMWTEGYTF.

V and J are TRBV10-3 and TRBJ2-7; no definite D call. The CDR3 runs 16 residues. V dropped 2 bases and J dropped 4 bases, with 18 bases sitting between them. The germline V gene encodes CDR1 ENHRY and CDR2 SYGVKD. The CDR3 loop reads CAISETAMSQGYEQYF. The CDR3 DNA reads TGTGCCATCAGTGAGACGGCTATGAGCCAAGGGTACGAGCAGTACTTC.

The V gene is TRBV6-5, the J gene TRBJ1-2; perhaps TRBD1 as D (5 bases). CDR1 is MNHEY and CDR2 is SVGAGI in the germline V gene. The CDR3 is made up of 14 amino acids. V lost 2 bases and J lost 9, with 16 bases in between. This CDR3 is CASSYEVRDRRYTF. CDR3 bases: TGTGCCAGCAGTTACGAAGTCAGGGATAGGCGCTACACCTTC.

This rearrangement joins TRBV30 to TRBJ1-1; a weak D match, TRBD1 (6 bases). Germline CDR1 and CDR2: GTSNPN and SVGIG (reference sequence). V was clipped by 0 bases and J by 7 bases, with 18 bases between them. The CDR3 has 15 amino acids. The CDR3 here is CAWSVGRGILNEAFF. The CDR3 DNA is TGTGCCTGGAGTGTAGGTAGGGGGATCCTAAATGAAGCTTTCTTT.

V gene TRBV18 combines with J gene TRBJ2-3; a weak D match, TRBD2 (5 bases). Germline V gene lookup returns CDR1 KGHSH and CDR2 LQKENI. The CDR3 runs 16 residues. Trimming took 2 bases from V and 0 from J, leaving 12 bases between them. The CDR3 sequence is CASSPSSSTSTDTQYF. The DNA for the CDR3 is TGTGCCAGCTCACCAAGTTCTAGCACTAGCACAGATACGCAGTATTTT.

This clone was seen only once. The chain combines TRBV7-9 with TRBJ2-2; 8 nucleotides match TRBD1. Germline CDR1 and CDR2: SEHNR and FQNEAQ (reference sequence). With 4 bases clipped from V and 3 bases from J, the junction kept 4 bases outside the gene matches. The CDR3 runs to 15 residues. In nucleotides, the CDR3 is TGTGCCAGCAGCTCGCTGGACAGGGACACCGGGGAGCTGTTTTTT. This encodes CASSSLDRDTGELFF.

The chain links TRBV6-1 to TRBJ1-2, with 7 bases fitting TRBD1. This CDR3 has 12 residues. Looked up from germline, CDR1 is MNHNS and CDR2 is SASEGT. Trimming removed 4 bases from V and 4 bases from J; junction bases left unmatched: 0. CDR3 coding DNA: TGTGCCAGCAGTGGACAGGGCTATGGCTACACCTTC. Protein sequence: CASSGQGYGYTF.

The chain is built from TRBV6-5 and TRBJ2-1; D gene unclear. CDR1 and CDR2 (germline): MNHEY, SVGAGI. The V end was cut by 2 bases, the J end by 2 bases, with 10 bases between. The CDR3 loop spans 15 amino acids. The CDR3 coding sequence is TGTGCCAGCAGTTACGCTGGACCGGCCTACAATGAGCAGTTCTTC. Protein: CASSYAGPAYNEQFF.

This clone was observed a few times. The chain uses TRBV5-1 and TRBJ1-1, with a tentative D call TRBD1 (5 bases). The CDR3 runs 12 residues. The V gene's germline CDR1 is SGHRS and CDR2 YFSETQ. With 6 bases removed from V and 4 bases from J, the gap between germline ends came to 10 bases. CDR3: CASMGQGTEAFF. The CDR3 coding sequence is TGCGCCAGCATGGGGCAGGGCACTGAAGCTTTCTTT.

This clone was detected a few times. The gene calls are TRBV25-1 and TRBJ1-6, with TRBD1 matching over 12 bases. CDR1 MGHDK and CDR2 SYGVNS come from the germline V gene. The V and J ends lost 2 bases and 10 bases, in that order; junction bases with no gene match: 3. This CDR3 is 15 amino acids long. CDR3 sequence (DNA): TGTGCCAGCAGTGAAAGGGACAGGGGGCTATCACCCCTCCACTTT. It specifies CASSERDRGLSPLHF.

The chain couples TRBV7-9 to TRBJ1-2; the match to TRBD1 covers 9 bases. This CDR3 is 15 amino acids long. The trim removed 2 bases at V and 8 bases at J, leaving 9 bases unmatched. From germline, CDR1 is SEHNR and CDR2 FQNEAQ (reference sequence). The CDR3 loop reads CASSLMNRGRWGYTF. The CDR3 DNA reads TGTGCCAGCAGCTTAATGAACAGGGGGCGGTGGGGCTACACCTTC.